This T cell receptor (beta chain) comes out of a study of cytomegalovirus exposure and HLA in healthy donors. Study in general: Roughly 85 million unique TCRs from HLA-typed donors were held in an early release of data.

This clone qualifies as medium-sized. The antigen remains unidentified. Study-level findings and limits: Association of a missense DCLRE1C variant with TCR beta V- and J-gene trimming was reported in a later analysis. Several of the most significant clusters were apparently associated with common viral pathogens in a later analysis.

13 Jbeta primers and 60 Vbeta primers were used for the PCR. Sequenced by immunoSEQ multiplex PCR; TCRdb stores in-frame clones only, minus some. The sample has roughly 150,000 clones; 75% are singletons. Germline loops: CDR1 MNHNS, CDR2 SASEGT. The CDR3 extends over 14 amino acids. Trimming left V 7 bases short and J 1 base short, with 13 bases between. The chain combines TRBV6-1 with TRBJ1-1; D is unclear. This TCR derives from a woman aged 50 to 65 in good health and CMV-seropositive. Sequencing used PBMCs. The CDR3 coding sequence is TGTGCCAGCACATCATCGGAGTCGAACACTGAAGCTTTCTTT. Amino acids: CASTSSESNTEAFF.